The clone carrying this TCR beta chain showed up just once. Its antigen is currently unknown. This CDR3 region has 14 residues. Trimming left V 4 bases short and J 3 bases short, with 14 bases between. Germline CDR1 SGHDT, CDR2 YYEEEE. This record comes from a study of regulatory T cells in long-lasting Graves disease. Whole-study findings and limits: Only peripheral blood was studied, not thyroid tissue. Sample size, which was small, may have reduced accuracy. Persistent disease preferred TRBV28, TRBJ1-2 and TRBJ2-5.

Scientists built the TCR library using RNA that was extracted from PBMCs. Patients came through an endocrinology department, and that department was in Xi'an, China. TCRdb ran MiXCR on the reads and lists one entry per CDR3 protein. The table lists around 850 distinct CDR3 sequences, approximately 90% of them singletons, with around 23% in the top ten. The chain is built from TRBV5-6 and TRBJ2-7; D uncertain. The sequencing used peripheral blood mononuclear cells (PBMCs), collected with antithyroid drug treatment, in newly diagnosed or persistent Graves disease (not recorded which). The sequence was collected from a middle-aged man with Graves disease. The CDR3 region is CASSRGPIDYEQYF. CDR3 DNA: TGTGCCAGCAGCCGAGGCCCGATAGACTACGAGCAGTACTTC.